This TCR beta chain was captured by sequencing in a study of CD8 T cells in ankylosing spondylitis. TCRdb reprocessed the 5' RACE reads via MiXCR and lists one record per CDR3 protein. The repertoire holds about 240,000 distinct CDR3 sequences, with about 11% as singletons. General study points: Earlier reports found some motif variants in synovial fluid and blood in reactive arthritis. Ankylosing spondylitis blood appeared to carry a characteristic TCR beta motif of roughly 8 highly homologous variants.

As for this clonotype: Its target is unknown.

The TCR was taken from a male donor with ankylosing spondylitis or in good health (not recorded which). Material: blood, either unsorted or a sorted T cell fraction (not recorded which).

CDR3 sequence (DNA): TGTGCCAGCAGCTTAGGGGGACAGCCCCAAGAGACCCAGTACTTC. This encodes CASSLGGQPQETQYF. The V call is TRBV7-6, the J call TRBJ2-5; 7 bases are shared with TRBD1. Per the germline V gene, CDR1 is SGHVS and CDR2 is FNYEAQ. The CDR3 is 15 amino acids. V was clipped by 1 base and J by 1 base; unmatched bases: 3.